What follows are 32 T cell receptor beta chains derived from one specimen sequenced in a study of blood T cell repertoires in COVID-19. The data were produced by immunoSEQ multiplex PCR, yet TCRdb's version contains in-frame clones alone and is incomplete. The sample records just over 300,000 clones, around 92% being singletons. Sequencing was done on a sample of peripheral blood. Receptors originate from a woman aged 25-40 years with COVID-19, enrolled during active disease.

The J gene is TRBJ1-2, the V gene TRBV3-1 (or the pseudogene TRBV3-2); tentative D call: TRBD1 (6 bases). V was clipped by 3 bases and J by 4 bases, with 15 bases between them. The CDR3 is 15 residues long. In germline, CDR1 is LGHDT, CDR2 YNNKEL (reference sequence). The CDR3, as DNA: TGTGCCAGCAGCCACCCAGGGGTGAGGCCCTATGGCTACACCTTC. Amino acids: CASSHPGVRPYGYTF.

The chain combines TRBV19 with TRBJ1-6, with 8 positions matching TRBD1. The CDR3 totals 18 residues. Unmatched junction bases numbered 17, after V lost 6 bases and J lost 7 bases. Germline values: CDR1 LNHDA, CDR2 SQIVND (reference sequence). The CDR3 is CASSDKPRGQGRNSPLHF. CDR3 bases: TGTGCCAGTAGCGATAAACCCAGGGGGCAGGGTCGGAATTCACCCCTCCACTTT. The whole variable domain, filled in from reference TRBV19 and TRBJ1-6, reads DGGITQSPKYLFRKEGQNVTLSCEQNLNHDAMYWYRQDPGQGLRLIYYSQIVNDFQKGDIAEGYSVSREKKESFPLTVTSAQKNPTAFYLCASSDKPRGQGRNSPLHFGNGTRLTVT.

J is TRBJ1-6 and V is TRBV27, with TRBD1 identical over 7 bases. The CDR3 covers 14 residues. Trimming at V came to 4 bases and at J to 5 bases, leaving 2 bases not matched to a gene. The germline gives CDR1 MNHEY, CDR2 SMNVEV (reference sequence). In nucleotides, the CDR3 is TGTGCCAGCAGTTCGACAGGGAATAATTCACCCCTCCACTTT. Amino acids: CASSSTGNNSPLHF.

V usage is TRBV2 and J usage is TRBJ2-2, with TRBD2 identical over 7 bases. The CDR3 consists of 13 residues. The trim removed 7 bases at V and 6 bases at J, leaving 5 bases unmatched. Germline CDR1 SNHLY, CDR2 FYNNEI. CDR3 nucleotide sequence: TGTGCCAGCACCGGGGAGGGGCCCGGGGAGCTGTTTTTT. Its translation is CASTGEGPGELFF.

Worth noting for this clone: Other DNA variants within this sample encode the same CDR3. The chain combines TRBV5-1 with TRBJ1-5; D is possibly TRBD1 (5 bases). This CDR3 is 14 amino acids long. CDR1 and CDR2 (germline): SGHRS, YFSETQ. V shed 0 bases and J shed 2 bases, with 6 bases lying between them. CDR3 in amino acids: CASSLVGGNQPQHF. In DNA form, the CDR3 reads TGCGCCAGCAGCTTGGTAGGGGGCAATCAGCCCCAGCATTTT.

The chain is built from TRBV4-2 and TRBJ2-6, with TRBD2 matching 14 bases. Trimming removed 3 bases from V and 0 bases from J; junction bases left unmatched: 13. The V gene's germline CDR1 is LGHNA and CDR2 YNFKEQ. This CDR3 spans 22 amino acids. The CDR3, as DNA: TGTGCCAGCAGCCAGGGTATAGGGGGACTAGCGGGGGCCAACTCTGGGGCCAACGTCCTGACTTTC. This gives the protein CASSQGIGGLAGANSGANVLTF.

The chain recombines TRBV30 with TRBJ1-2; D remains unclear. The CDR3 spans 11 residues. V was shortened by 6 bases and J by 0 bases, with 5 bases between the two germline ends. CDR1 and CDR2 from the germline V gene are GTSNPN and SVGIG (reference sequence). CDR3 DNA sequence: TGTGCCTGCGACACTAACTATGGCTACACCTTC. This gives the protein CACDTNYGYTF.

This rearrangement joins TRBV5-1 to TRBJ2-7; 7 nucleotides agree with TRBD1. Germline lookup yields CDR1 SGHRS and CDR2 YFSETQ. Losses at the gene ends were 4 bases for V and 2 bases for J; bases not matched to a gene: 6. This CDR3 region has 14 residues. CDR3 sequence reads: CASSADRNTYEQYF. The CDR3 DNA is TGCGCCAGCAGCGCGGACAGGAACACCTACGAGCAGTACTTC.

The chain is built from TRBV14 and TRBJ2-3; 11 bases are shared with TRBD2. The V and J ends lost 1 base and 2 bases, in that order; junction bases with no gene match: 5. The germline gives CDR1 SGHDN, CDR2 FVKESK. The CDR3 covers 17 residues. DNA of the CDR3: TGTGCCAGCAGCCAAGTAACTAGCGGGAGACTCACAGATACGCAGTATTTT. Protein product: CASSQVTSGRLTDTQYF. Based on the CDR3 plus reference TRBV14 and TRBJ2-3, the full variable domain is EAGVTQFPSHSVIEKGQTVTLRCDPISGHDNLYWYRRVMGKEIKFLLHFVKESKQDESGMPNNRFLAERTGGTYSTLKVQPAELEDSGVYFCASSQVTSGRLTDTQYFGPGTRLTVL.

The V and J genes are TRBV10-1 and TRBJ2-2; 7 nucleotides align to TRBD1. The CDR3 length is 16 residues. Germline lookup yields CDR1 WNHNN and CDR2 SYGVQD (reference sequence). V was clipped by 2 bases and J by 4 bases; unmatched bases: 7. The CDR3 region is CASSEQRQGGTGELFF. CDR3 nucleotides: TGCGCCAGCAGTGAGCAGCGACAGGGCGGCACCGGGGAGCTGTTTTTT.

As concerns this clone: The junction does not match germline at one end; this may be a read error. The genes are TRBV6-5 and TRBJ1-1, with D unresolved. Germline CDR1 reads MNHEY; CDR2 reads SVGAGI. The CDR3 totals 13 residues. Here the CDR3 reads CASSYGLRTGAFF. The CDR3 DNA reads as TGTGCCAGCAGTTACGGTTTGAGGACTGGAGCTTTCTTT.

The chain couples TRBV6-5 to TRBJ2-1; TRBD1 agrees at 11 bases. The germline V gene encodes CDR1 MNHEY and CDR2 SVGAGI. The length of the CDR3 is 14 residues. J lost 7 bases, V lost 7 bases, and 6 bases had no gene match. Here the CDR3 reads CASMDRGRRNEQFF. CDR3 nucleotides: TGTGCCAGCATGGACAGGGGGCGCCGAAATGAGCAGTTCTTC.

The V and J genes are TRBV2 and TRBJ1-2; D call uncertain. The germline V gene has CDR1 SNHLY and CDR2 FYNNEI. Deletions cut 7 bases from V and 6 bases from J, with 15 bases between. The CDR3 consists of 13 residues. The CDR3 DNA is TGTGCCAGCATGAGGGCATGGGTAGATGGCTACACCTTC. Its protein is CASMRAWVDGYTF.

J is TRBJ2-7 and V is TRBV4-2, with TRBD1 identical over 9 bases. Trimming at V came to 2 bases and at J to 1 base, leaving 3 bases not matched to a gene. The CDR3 extends over 15 amino acids. Per germline, CDR1 LGHNA and CDR2 YNFKEQ. The CDR3 nucleotides are TGTGCCAGCAGCCAACCGACAGGGGGTTCCTACGAGCAGTACTTC. As protein: CASSQPTGGSYEQYF.

This clone was seen once. The genes are TRBV19 and TRBJ2-5; the D is unclear. The germline V gene encodes CDR1 LNHDA and CDR2 SQIVND (reference sequence). This CDR3 is built from 14 residues. V lost 6 bases and J lost 5, with 16 bases in between. The CDR3 loop reads CASRPGGFHETQYF. The CDR3 nucleotides read TGTGCCAGTAGACCGGGTGGATTCCACGAGACCCAGTACTTC.

A remark on this clone: At the DNA level, this CDR3 is encoded by other sequences in the same sample as well. The chain is built from TRBV19 and TRBJ1-1, with unresolved D. V gave up 1 base and J gave up 6 bases, with 6 bases separating them. Germline V CDR1 and CDR2: LNHDA, SQIVND (reference sequence). There are 12 residues in the CDR3. In DNA form, the CDR3 reads TGTGCCAGTAGTATAGGCGGTGCTGAAGCTTTCTTT. Translating gives CASSIGGAEAFF.

The chain employs TRBV2 and TRBJ1-5; 8 bases are shared with TRBD1. J gave up 7 bases and V 2 bases, and 7 bases lay outside the gene matches. CDR1 SNHLY and CDR2 FYNNEI come from the germline V gene. The CDR3 runs 15 residues. CDR3 in amino acids: CASSETRTGQQPQHF. The CDR3 DNA reads as TGTGCCAGCAGTGAAACCCGGACAGGGCAGCAGCCCCAGCATTTT.

This sequence joins TRBV6-5 and TRBJ2-5; the D is unclear. The CDR3 is 12 amino acids. The ends were cut back, 8 bases at V and 2 bases at J, with 9 bases in the middle. The germline gives CDR1 MNHEY, CDR2 SVGAGI. The CDR3 region has the DNA TGTGCCAGCTCCAGGTCACAAGAGACCCAGTACTTC. Encoded protein: CASSRSQETQYF.

This chain links TRBV5-4 with TRBJ1-2; no clear D. Per germline, CDR1 SGHNT and CDR2 YYREEE (reference sequence). Deletions cut 2 bases from V and 8 bases from J, with 13 bases between. This CDR3 is built from 13 residues. DNA of the CDR3: TGTGCCAGCAGCTTAGGAGGGCGGGAGGGCTACACCTTC. Protein sequence: CASSLGGREGYTF.

The chain carries TRBV19 and TRBJ1-1; D not certain. The V end was cut by 4 bases, the J end by 3 bases, with 9 bases between. The V gene's germline CDR1 is LNHDA and CDR2 SQIVND (reference sequence). The CDR3 sequence is 13 residues long. DNA for the CDR3: TGTGCCAGTAGTAGGAGGACGGACACTGAAGCTTTCTTT. Residues: CASSRRTDTEAFF.

This rearrangement joins TRBV7-2 to TRBJ2-3; the D gene is possibly TRBD1 (6 bases). The V end lost 7 bases, the J end lost 6 bases, and 14 bases lay between the germline ends. Germline assignment: CDR1 SGHTA and CDR2 FQGNSA. The CDR3 runs 13 residues. The CDR3 region is CASTPTGFDTQYF. CDR3 nucleotides: TGTGCCAGCACCCCAACAGGGTTTGATACGCAGTATTTT. Full variable domain (rest looked up from reference TRBV7-2 and TRBJ2-3): GAGVSQSPSNKVTEKGKDVELRCDPISGHTALYWYRQSLGQGLEFLIYFQGNSAPDKSGLPSDRFSAERTGGSVSTLTIQRTQQEDSAVYLCASTPTGFDTQYFGPGTRLTVL.

This chain links TRBV5-3 with TRBJ1-2, with D perhaps matching TRBD1 (6 bases). TRBV5-3 falls under the ORF class, with uncertain function. This CDR3 is 17 amino acids long. With 1 base removed from V and 1 base from J, the gap between germline ends came to 17 bases. In DNA form, the CDR3 reads TGTGCCAGAAGCTTGTTTTTCCCTACAGGGCATAACTATGGCTACACCTTC. Translation: CARSLFFPTGHNYGYTF.

The chain is built from TRBV3-1 (or the pseudogene TRBV3-2) and TRBJ2-5; 7 nucleotides align to TRBD1. Germline loops: CDR1 LGHDT, CDR2 YNNKEL (reference sequence). The CDR3 has 13 residues. Trimming cost V 4 bases and J 1 base; bases outside gene matches: 0. CDR3 in DNA: TGTGCCAGCAGCCGGGACAGCCAAGAGACCCAGTACTTC. Translation: CASSRDSQETQYF.

J is TRBJ1-2 and V is TRBV2, with D tentatively TRBD1 (6 bases). This CDR3 is built from 13 residues. The germline V gene has CDR1 SNHLY and CDR2 FYNNEI. The germline V and J ends were trimmed by 4 bases and 8 bases, with 14 bases remaining between them. The CDR3 loop reads CASSANRDEGYTF. CDR3 coding DNA: TGTGCCAGCAGTGCTAACAGGGATGAAGGCTACACCTTC.

The rearrangement links TRBV20-1 to TRBJ1-1, with a tentative D call TRBD1 (5 bases). This CDR3 region has 13 residues. Germline V gene sequence: CDR1 DFQATT, CDR2 SNEGSKA (reference sequence). V lost 3 bases to trimming and J lost 4 bases, with 12 bases between them. The CDR3 sequence: CSASQGFATEAFF. The CDR3 DNA is TGCAGTGCTAGTCAGGGTTTTGCCACTGAAGCTTTCTTT.

The rearrangement joins TRBV5-1 to TRBJ2-2; D unresolved. This CDR3 has 13 amino acids. V was clipped by 4 bases and J by 4 bases, with 8 bases between them. The germline V gene encodes CDR1 SGHRS and CDR2 YFSETQ. The chain's CDR3 is CASSILGTGELFF. In DNA form, the CDR3 reads TGCGCCAGCAGCATCCTAGGCACCGGGGAGCTGTTTTTT.

This clone was observed a single time. The chain recombines TRBV7-9 with TRBJ1-1; D remains unclear. V lost 5 bases, J lost 6 bases, and 13 bases lay in between. The CDR3 totals 13 residues. Germline CDR1 and CDR2: SEHNR and FQNEAQ (reference sequence). CDR3 protein: CASSPSRSAEAFF. CDR3 nucleotide sequence: TGTGCCAGCAGCCCAAGCCGATCCGCTGAAGCTTTCTTT.

This clone was seen just once. CDR3 protein: CATSRGEGYEQYV. CDR3 nucleotide sequence: TGTGCCACCAGCAGAGGGGAGGGGTACGAGCAGTACGTC. The chain has TRBV15 and TRBJ2-7; TRBD2 matches at 7 bases. CDR1 LNHNV and CDR2 YYDKDF come from the germline V gene (reference sequence). CDR3 size: 13 residues. The ends lost 1 base at V and 4 bases at J; junction bases unmatched: 1.

The V and J genes are TRBV27 and TRBJ1-5; tentatively, D is TRBD1 (5 bases). Trimming took off 2 bases at V and 6 bases at J, with 8 bases between the two ends. The germline V gene encodes CDR1 MNHEY and CDR2 SMNVEV (reference sequence). The CDR3 runs to 13 residues. The CDR3 DNA is TGTGCCAGCAGTTTAAACACAGGTCAGCCCCAGCATTTT. The encoded protein is CASSLNTGQPQHF.

V usage is TRBV28 and J usage is TRBJ1-4; tentative D call: TRBD1 (6 bases). The ends were cut back, 6 bases at V and 7 bases at J, with 18 bases in the middle. Germline CDR1 and CDR2: MDHEN and SYDVKM. The CDR3 is 15 residues long. CDR3 sequence reads: CASSGGAHRSEKLFF. Written as DNA, the CDR3 is TGTGCCAGCAGCGGGGGGGCCCACCGGAGTGAAAAACTGTTTTTT. Looking up the rest from reference TRBV28 and TRBJ1-4 gives the full variable domain: DVKVTQSSRYLVKRTGEKVFLECVQDMDHENMFWYRQDPGLGLRLIYFSYDVKMKEKGDIPEGYSVSREKKERFSLILESASTNQTSMYLCASSGGAHRSEKLFFGSGTQLSVL.

The J gene is TRBJ1-4, the V gene TRBV13, with TRBD1 identical over 10 bases. Germline-derived CDR1 and CDR2 are PRHDT and FYEKMQ (reference sequence). The CDR3 has 12 amino acids. The junction had 3 bases not matched to a gene; V was cut back by 5 bases and J by 12 bases. The CDR3 spells CASSAGQGELFF. CDR3 DNA sequence: TGTGCCAGCAGCGCAGGACAGGGGGAACTGTTTTTT.

Turning to this clone: The sample carries other DNA sequences with the same CDR3. The CDR3 reads CASSVEGVTEAFF. CDR3 in DNA: TGTGCCAGCAGCGTAGAGGGAGTTACTGAAGCTTTCTTT. V gene TRBV9 combines with J gene TRBJ1-1; D is unresolved. Germline-derived CDR1 and CDR2 are SGDLS and YYNGEE. This CDR3 spans 13 amino acids. Trimming shortened V by 0 bases and J by 5 bases, and 8 bases separated the two germline ends.